Given below is one TCR beta chain in context. Its antigen is still unknown. This entry is derived from a study of beta chain features in type 1 diabetes. Study-wide background: Sorted cells numbering 107,917,701 were examined across all samples.

J was trimmed by 7 bases and V by 0 bases; bases with no gene match: 12. Germline loops: CDR1 MNHEY, CDR2 SVGAGI. The CDR3 has 16 residues. Overall study findings and caveats: Naive, central memory and Treg TCRB repertoires seemed to resemble each other more closely in patients than they did in healthy donors. A moderate, significant TCRB CDR3 shortening appeared in type 1 diabetes across four CD4+ subsets.

Investigators reverse transcribed all isolated RNA, so they sequenced expressed TCRB transcripts. TCRdb's table, derived via immunoSEQ multiplex PCR, lists solely in-frame clones and lacks some. The sample has roughly 700,000 clones, 13% seen once. Cell sorting via CD45RO/CCR7/CD25/CD127/CD95/CD27 was performed to obtain CD4+ naive, central memory, regulatory and stem cell-like memory cells. Purity exceeded 95% in all sorted populations. V usage is TRBV6-5 and J usage is TRBJ2-7, with 7 bases aligning to TRBD1. The sequenced material came from naive CD4+ T cells from blood. This TCR came from a man in his late teens or twenties with type 1 diabetes. Written as DNA, the CDR3 is TGTGCCAGCAGTTACTCGTTGTATGACAGGGTCGGAGAGCAGTACTTC. Protein product: CASSYSLYDRVGEQYF.